Shown below are 4 T cell receptor beta chains from a single sample sequenced in a study of shared clonotypes between healthy human individuals. Produced via immunoSEQ multiplex PCR; TCRdb's table is partial and in-frame only. In the table there are 470,000 or so clones, more than 65% of which are singletons. Sequenced: PBMCs. All receptors derive from a woman between 40 and 50 years old in good health. Some clones in this sample may be carry-over from other donors' samples.

Concerning this clone: The likely explanation is a read error, given a far larger clone one base away. V is TRBV5-1 and J is TRBJ1-2; the D is unclear. The CDR3 runs to 13 residues. The germline gives CDR1 SGHRS, CDR2 YFSETQ. The CDR3, as DNA: TGCGCCAGCAGCTTGGCCGCGGACTATTGCTACACCTTC. It is translated as CASSLAADYCYTF. The entire variable domain, with the rest obtained from reference TRBV5-1 and TRBJ1-2, is as follows: KAGVTQTPRYLIKTRGQQVTLSCSPISGHRSVSWYQQTPGQGLQFLFEYFSETQRNKGNFPGRFSGRQFSNSRSEMNVSTLELGDSALYLCASSLAADYCYTFGSGTRLTVV.

This rearrangement joins TRBV28 to TRBJ1-1; possible D gene TRBD1, 5 bases. Germline loops: CDR1 MDHEN, CDR2 SYDVKM. This CDR3 is built from 15 residues. Trimming pared 7 bases from V and 1 base from J, leaving 16 bases between. The CDR3 nucleotides read TGTGCCAGCACCCCCCGCTACAGGAGGAACACTGAAGCTTTCTTT. This gives the protein CASTPRYRRNTEAFF.

The rearrangement uses TRBV30 and TRBJ1-4; D may be TRBD1 (6 bases). Trimming took off 4 bases at V and 10 bases at J, with 22 bases between the two ends. CDR1 GTSNPN and CDR2 SVGIG come from the germline V gene (reference sequence). The CDR3 runs to 15 residues. The CDR3: CAWTRERGVTGKLFF. The CDR3 nucleotides read TGTGCCTGGACCCGGGAGAGGGGGGTGACTGGAAAACTGTTTTTT.

In regard to this clone: One base separates it from a far larger clone, so it is likely a read error. The chain joins TRBV30 to TRBJ1-2; perhaps TRBD1 as D (5 bases). This CDR3 is built from 12 residues. Looked up from germline, CDR1 is GTSNPN and CDR2 is SVGIG (reference sequence). CDR3 sequence reads: CAYRDGNHGYTF. CDR3 coding DNA: TGTGCGTACCGGGACGGTAACCATGGCTACACCTTC.